This T cell receptor (beta chain) appears in the sequencing data of a study of memory CD4+ T cells and cytomegalovirus serostatus. The CDR3 totals 16 residues. After removal of 1 base from V and 6 bases from J, the junction contained 8 bases not matched to a gene. Germline lookup yields CDR1 LNHNV and CDR2 YYDKDF (reference sequence). The sort gate was single viable CD3+CD4+CD8-CD45RO+ cells for memory CD4+ T cells. Generated by immunoSEQ multiplex PCR, the TCRdb table keeps only in-frame clones and is missing some. This sample carries 52,000 or so clones, roughly 72% of them seen once, and the ten largest clones take around 1.5%.

The specimen was memory CD4+ T cells from blood. This chain joins TRBV15 and TRBJ1-5; 8 positions agree with TRBD1. This TCR derives from an adult in good health and CMV-seronegative. The CDR3 DNA follows: TGTGCCACCAGCAGAGTAGCCGGACAGGGCGTTCAGCCCCAGCATTTT. Protein sequence: CATSRVAGQGVQPQHF.